This record concerns one T cell receptor (beta chain) sequence. This sample is drawn from a study of blood T cell repertoires in COVID-19. Profiling relied on immunoSEQ multiplex PCR, and the TCRdb table lists in-frame clones only, not all of them. The data hold 500,000 or so clones, with around 87% observed a single time. Participants came from around 25 US areas, aged about 18 to 95 years. The CDR3 is made up of 16 amino acids. With V trimmed by 1 base and J by 3 bases, 8 bases remained unmatched. Per germline, CDR1 MGHRA and CDR2 YSYEKL. The sequenced sample consisted of PBMCs or T cells enriched from blood (not recorded which). The chain carries TRBV4-1 and TRBJ2-7; 8 bases fit TRBD1. This TCR came from a woman under 30 who had recovered from COVID-19. CDR3 DNA: TGCGCCAGCAGCCAAGCCCCCCGGGACAGGTACTACGAGCAGTACTTC. Residues: CASSQAPRDRYYEQYF.